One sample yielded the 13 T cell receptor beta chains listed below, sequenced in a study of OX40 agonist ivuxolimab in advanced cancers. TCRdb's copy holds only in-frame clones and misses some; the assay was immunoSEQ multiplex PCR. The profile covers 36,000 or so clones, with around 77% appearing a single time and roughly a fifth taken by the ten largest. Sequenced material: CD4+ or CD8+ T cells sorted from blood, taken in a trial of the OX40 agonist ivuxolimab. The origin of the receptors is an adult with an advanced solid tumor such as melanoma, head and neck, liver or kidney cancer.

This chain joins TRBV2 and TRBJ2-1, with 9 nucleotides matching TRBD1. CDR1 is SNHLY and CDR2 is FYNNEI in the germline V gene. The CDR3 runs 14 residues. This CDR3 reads CALEGGTGSDEQFF. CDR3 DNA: TGTGCTCTCGAAGGGGGGACAGGGTCGGATGAGCAGTTCTTC.

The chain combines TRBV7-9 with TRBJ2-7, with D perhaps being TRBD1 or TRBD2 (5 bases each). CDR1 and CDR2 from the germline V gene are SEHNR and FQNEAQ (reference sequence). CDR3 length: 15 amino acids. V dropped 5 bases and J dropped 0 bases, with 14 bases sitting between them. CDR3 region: CASSPPSGASYEQYF. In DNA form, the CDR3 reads TGTGCCAGCAGCCCACCCTCCGGGGCCTCCTACGAGCAGTACTTC. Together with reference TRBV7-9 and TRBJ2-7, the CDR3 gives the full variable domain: DTGVSQNPRHKITKRGQNVTFRCDPISEHNRLYWYRQTLGQGPEFLTYFQNEAQLEKSRLLSDRFSAERPKGSFSTLEIQRTEQGDSAMYLCASSPPSGASYEQYFGPGTRLTVT.

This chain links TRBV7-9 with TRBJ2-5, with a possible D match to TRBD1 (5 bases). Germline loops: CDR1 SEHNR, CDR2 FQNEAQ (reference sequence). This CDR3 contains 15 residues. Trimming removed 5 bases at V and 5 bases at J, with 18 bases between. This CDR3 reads CASSPPGQAPETQYF. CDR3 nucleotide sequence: TGTGCCAGCAGCCCCCCAGGGCAGGCTCCGGAGACCCAGTACTTC.

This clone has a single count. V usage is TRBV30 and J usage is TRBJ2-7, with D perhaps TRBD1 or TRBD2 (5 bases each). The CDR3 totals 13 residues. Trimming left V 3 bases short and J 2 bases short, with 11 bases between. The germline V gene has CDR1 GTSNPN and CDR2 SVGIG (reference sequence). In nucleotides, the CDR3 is TGTGCCTGGAGAGGGGACGCCGCCTACGAGCAGTACTTC. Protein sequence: CAWRGDAAYEQYF.

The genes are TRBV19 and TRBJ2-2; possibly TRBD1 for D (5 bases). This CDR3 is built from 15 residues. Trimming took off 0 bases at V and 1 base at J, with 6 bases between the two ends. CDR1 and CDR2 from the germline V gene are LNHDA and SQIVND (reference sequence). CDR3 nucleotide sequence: TGTGCCAGTAGTATAGATGGACAGAACACCGGGGAGCTGTTTTTT. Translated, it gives CASSIDGQNTGELFF.

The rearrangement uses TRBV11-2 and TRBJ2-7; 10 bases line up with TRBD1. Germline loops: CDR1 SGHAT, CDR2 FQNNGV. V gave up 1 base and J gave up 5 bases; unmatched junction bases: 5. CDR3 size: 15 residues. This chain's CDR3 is CASSLGQGARNEQYF. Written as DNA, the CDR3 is TGTGCCAGCAGCTTAGGACAGGGGGCGAGGAACGAGCAGTACTTC.

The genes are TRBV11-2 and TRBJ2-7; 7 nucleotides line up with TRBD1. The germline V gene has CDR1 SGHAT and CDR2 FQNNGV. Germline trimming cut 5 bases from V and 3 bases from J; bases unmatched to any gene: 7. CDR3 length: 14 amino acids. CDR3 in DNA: TGTGCCAGCAGCATAGGGGACAGTTACTACGAGCAGTACTTC. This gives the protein CASSIGDSYYEQYF.

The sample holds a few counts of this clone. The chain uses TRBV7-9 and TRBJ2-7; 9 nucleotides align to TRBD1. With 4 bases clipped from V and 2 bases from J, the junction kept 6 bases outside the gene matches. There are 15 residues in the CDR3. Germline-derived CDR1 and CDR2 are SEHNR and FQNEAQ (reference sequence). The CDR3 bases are TGTGCCAGCAGCTCTCCCCGACAGGGGGCCTACGAGCAGTACTTC. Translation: CASSSPRQGAYEQYF.

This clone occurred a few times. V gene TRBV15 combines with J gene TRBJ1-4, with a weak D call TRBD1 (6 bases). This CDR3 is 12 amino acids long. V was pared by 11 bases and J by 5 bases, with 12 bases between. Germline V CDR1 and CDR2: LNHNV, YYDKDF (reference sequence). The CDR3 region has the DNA TGTGCCTCCCGAGGGGGGAATGAAAAACTGTTTTTT. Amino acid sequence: CASRGGNEKLFF.

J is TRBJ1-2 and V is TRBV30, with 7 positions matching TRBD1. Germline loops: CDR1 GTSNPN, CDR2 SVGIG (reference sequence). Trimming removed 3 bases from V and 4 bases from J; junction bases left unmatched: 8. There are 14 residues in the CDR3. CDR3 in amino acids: CAWSGEGASYGYTF. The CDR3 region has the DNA TGTGCCTGGAGCGGGGAGGGGGCATCCTATGGCTACACCTTC.

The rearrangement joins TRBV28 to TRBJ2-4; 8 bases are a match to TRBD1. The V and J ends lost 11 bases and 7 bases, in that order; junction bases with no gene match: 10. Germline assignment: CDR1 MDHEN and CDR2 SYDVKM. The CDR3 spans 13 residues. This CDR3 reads CASLGQATNIQYF. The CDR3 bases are TGTGCCTCTCTGGGACAGGCGACCAACATTCAGTACTTC.

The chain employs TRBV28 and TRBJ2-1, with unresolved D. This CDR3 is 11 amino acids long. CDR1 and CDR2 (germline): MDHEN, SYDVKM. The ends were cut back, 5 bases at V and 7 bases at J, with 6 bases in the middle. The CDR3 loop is CASSPRNEQFF. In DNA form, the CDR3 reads TGTGCCAGCAGTCCTCGGAATGAGCAGTTCTTC.

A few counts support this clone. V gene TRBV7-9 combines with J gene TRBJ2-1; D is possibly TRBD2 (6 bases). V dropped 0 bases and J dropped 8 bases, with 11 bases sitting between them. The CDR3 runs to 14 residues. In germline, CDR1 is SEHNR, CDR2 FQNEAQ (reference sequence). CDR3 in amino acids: CASSLAGGMDEQFF. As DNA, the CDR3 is TGTGCCAGCAGCTTAGCTGGCGGGATGGATGAGCAGTTCTTC. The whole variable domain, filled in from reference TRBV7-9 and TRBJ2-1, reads DTGVSQNPRHKITKRGQNVTFRCDPISEHNRLYWYRQTLGQGPEFLTYFQNEAQLEKSRLLSDRFSAERPKGSFSTLEIQRTEQGDSAMYLCASSLAGGMDEQFFGPGTRLTVL.